The 26 T cell receptor beta chains reported below all come from one sample, sequenced in a study of blood T cell repertoires in COVID-19. Using immunoSEQ multiplex PCR, the repertoire was profiled, and TCRdb retains in-frame clones only, with some absent. The sample shows about 100,000 clones, about 84% of them seen only once. The specimen sequenced was peripheral blood. Source of these receptors: a human donor in a cohort sampled during active COVID-19.

V and J are TRBV27 and TRBJ2-2; 11 positions match TRBD2. Germline assignment: CDR1 MNHEY and CDR2 SMNVEV (reference sequence). The V gene end was trimmed by 6 bases and the J gene end by 5 bases; junction bases not matched to a gene: 14. This CDR3 contains 18 residues. The CDR3 DNA reads TGTGCCAGCAGGGGAGTTAGCGGGGGGGCGGTAAAAACCGGGGAGCTGTTTTTT. Its protein is CASRGVSGGAVKTGELFF.

This clone was seen a few times. The chain joins TRBV27 to TRBJ1-4, with TRBD1 matching 8 bases. Germline V gene sequence: CDR1 MNHEY, CDR2 SMNVEV (reference sequence). J was trimmed by 3 bases and V by 10 bases; bases with no gene match: 4. CDR3 length: 13 amino acids. The CDR3 bases are TGTGCCACCAGGGGGCTAGCTAATGAAAAACTGTTTTTT. It is translated as CATRGLANEKLFF.

This chain joins TRBV7-2 and TRBJ2-1; 11 positions agree with TRBD2. This CDR3 region has 16 residues. The germline CDR1 and CDR2 sequences are SGHTA and FQGNSA. With 4 bases clipped from V and 7 bases from J, the junction kept 9 bases outside the gene matches. In DNA, the CDR3 is TGTGCCAGCAGCTCAATAGCGGGAGGGAGGTGGAATGAGCAGTTCTTC. Translated: CASSSIAGGRWNEQFF.

A single count supports this clone. This rearrangement joins TRBV7-2 to TRBJ1-5; D remains unclear. Germline lookup yields CDR1 SGHTA and CDR2 FQGNSA. This CDR3 has 14 amino acids. Trimming removed 1 base from V and 0 bases from J, with 4 bases in between. CDR3 coding DNA: TGTGCCAGCAGCTTAGGTCTTAGCAATCAGCCCCAGCATTTT. Protein product: CASSLGLSNQPQHF.

The V and J genes are TRBV19 and TRBJ1-4, with a possible D match to TRBD1 (6 bases). From germline, CDR1 is LNHDA and CDR2 SQIVND (reference sequence). The CDR3 is made up of 15 amino acids. The germline V and J ends were trimmed by 3 bases and 4 bases, with 12 bases remaining between them. CDR3 protein: CASSMEQGRNEKLFF. The CDR3 DNA reads as TGTGCCAGTAGTATGGAACAGGGCCGTAATGAAAAACTGTTTTTT.

The chain couples TRBV7-2 to TRBJ2-7, with D perhaps TRBD1 (5 bases). Germline lookup yields CDR1 SGHTA and CDR2 FQGNSA. Trimming took off 2 bases at V and 6 bases at J, with 14 bases between the two ends. The CDR3 loop spans 14 amino acids. CDR3 in amino acids: CASSLSGRISEQYF. The CDR3 coding sequence is TGTGCCAGCAGCTTATCAGGGCGTATCTCCGAGCAGTACTTC. Drawing the rest from reference TRBV7-2 and TRBJ2-7, the complete variable domain is GAGVSQSPSNKVTEKGKDVELRCDPISGHTALYWYRQSLGQGLEFLIYFQGNSAPDKSGLPSDRFSAERTGGSVSTLTIQRTQQEDSAVYLCASSLSGRISEQYFGPGTRLTVT.

This clone has a handful of counts. CDR3 in amino acids: CASSQTSGVEQFF. The CDR3 region has the DNA TGTGCCAGCAGCCAAACTAGCGGGGTTGAGCAGTTCTTC. The chain combines TRBV7-2 with TRBJ2-1, with 10 bases identical to TRBD2. The CDR3 sequence is 13 residues long. J gave up 9 bases and V 5 bases, and 4 bases lay outside the gene matches. CDR1 and CDR2 from the germline V gene are SGHTA and FQGNSA.

This clone was picked up a small number of times. The chain employs TRBV2 and TRBJ2-7; 9 bases match TRBD2. V lost 4 bases, J lost 2 bases, and 6 bases stayed unmatched. Germline V lookup: CDR1 SNHLY, CDR2 FYNNEI. The CDR3 is 15 residues long. In nucleotides, the CDR3 is TGTGCCAGCAGTGTCAAAGCGGGAGGAACCTACGAGCAGTACTTC. Its protein is CASSVKAGGTYEQYF.

For the CDR3, the DNA is TGTGCCAGCAGTTCGGGGGGCAATCAGCCCCAGCATTTT. It codes for CASSSGGNQPQHF. J is TRBJ1-5 and V is TRBV6-2 or TRBV6-3; possible D gene TRBD1, 5 bases. Trimming shortened V by 4 bases and J by 2 bases, and 6 bases separated the two germline ends. This CDR3 contains 13 residues. Germline V lookup: CDR1 MNHEY, CDR2 SVGEGT.

J is TRBJ1-1 and V is TRBV5-4, with 9 bases that match TRBD1. CDR3 length: 15 amino acids. V was clipped by 4 bases and J by 1 base; unmatched bases: 5. CDR1 is SGHNT, CDR2 YYREEE, per germline (reference sequence). The CDR3: CASSTGGQKNTEAFF. The CDR3 DNA is TGTGCCAGCAGCACAGGGGGCCAAAAGAACACTGAAGCTTTCTTT.

J is TRBJ2-7 and V is TRBV12-3 or TRBV12-4; D gene ambiguous. This CDR3 is built from 12 residues. V lost 3 bases and J lost 3, with 6 bases in between. In DNA, the CDR3 is TGTGCCAGCAGTTTTGAACACTACGAGCAGTACTTC. This sequence encodes CASSFEHYEQYF.

This clone was seen more than once but under ten times. The V gene is TRBV7-6, the J gene TRBJ1-1; D is uncertain. Per germline, CDR1 SGHVS and CDR2 FNYEAQ. With 4 bases removed from V and 1 base from J, the gap between germline ends came to 13 bases. CDR3 length: 15 amino acids. CDR3 coding DNA: TGTGCCAGCAGCTCCGGGGAGGAGCGGAACACTGAAGCTTTCTTT. It yields the protein CASSSGEERNTEAFF.

For the CDR3, the DNA is TGCGCCAGCAGCCAACCGATACAGGGAAGTGAGCAGTTCTTC. This codes for CASSQPIQGSEQFF. V and J are TRBV4-1 and TRBJ2-1, with D possibly being TRBD1 (6 bases). V shed 2 bases and J shed 9 bases, with 14 bases lying between them. Germline lookup yields CDR1 MGHRA and CDR2 YSYEKL. The CDR3 spans 14 residues.

The chain has TRBV5-6 and TRBJ1-4; D call uncertain. The CDR3 loop spans 13 amino acids. The germline V and J ends were trimmed by 0 bases and 8 bases, with 8 bases remaining between them. Germline V lookup: CDR1 SGHDT, CDR2 YYEEEE. The DNA of the CDR3 is TGTGCCAGCAGCTTGGGAAACAGAGAAAAACTGTTTTTT. The encoded protein is CASSLGNREKLFF.

The J gene is TRBJ1-4, the V gene TRBV9; TRBD1 matches at 9 bases. This CDR3 is 14 amino acids long. Trimming at V came to 4 bases and at J to 6 bases, leaving 4 bases not matched to a gene. In germline, CDR1 is SGDLS, CDR2 YYNGEE. The CDR3 DNA reads as TGTGCCAGCAGCCTCGGACAGGGGTATGAAAAACTGTTTTTT. Amino acids: CASSLGQGYEKLFF. Full variable domain (rest looked up from reference TRBV9 and TRBJ1-4): DSGVTQTPKHLITATGQRVTLRCSPRSGDLSVYWYQQSLDQGLQFLIQYYNGEERAKGNILERFSAQQFPDLHSELNLSSLELGDSALYFCASSLGQGYEKLFFGSGTQLSVL.

The rearrangement uses TRBV6-5 and TRBJ1-1; D is undetermined. The germline gives CDR1 MNHEY, CDR2 SVGAGI. The CDR3 extends over 15 amino acids. The germline V and J ends were trimmed by 1 base and 4 bases, with 13 bases remaining between them. Written as DNA, the CDR3 is TGTGCCAGCAGTTACTGGGTGGATAGGAGCACTGAAGCTTTCTTT. It encodes CASSYWVDRSTEAFF.

The CDR3 sequence is CASSEALRSGGYTF. CDR3 nucleotides: TGTGCCAGCAGTGAAGCGCTTCGTTCGGGAGGCTACACCTTC. V and J are TRBV2 and TRBJ1-2, with unresolved D. In germline, CDR1 is SNHLY, CDR2 FYNNEI. V dropped 0 bases and J dropped 8 bases, with 13 bases sitting between them. The CDR3 extends over 14 amino acids. Variable domain in full (rest from reference TRBV2 and TRBJ1-2): EPEVTQTPSHQVTQMGQEVILRCVPISNHLYFYWYRQILGQKVEFLVSFYNNEISEKSEIFDDQFSVERPDGSNFTLKIRSTKLEDSAMYFCASSEALRSGGYTFGSGTRLTVV.

The chain couples TRBV5-1 to TRBJ2-5, with D possibly being TRBD2 (6 bases). The CDR3 runs 16 residues. V was clipped by 1 base and J by 1 base, with 14 bases between them. The V gene's germline CDR1 is SGHRS and CDR2 YFSETQ. The CDR3 nucleotides are TGCGCCAGCAGCTTGTGGGGGAGGTCATCCCAAGAGACCCAGTACTTC. It specifies CASSLWGRSSQETQYF.

The rearrangement joins TRBV3-1 (or the pseudogene TRBV3-2) to TRBJ1-3; 8 bases are a match to TRBD1. Losses at the gene ends were 10 bases for V and 3 bases for J; bases not matched to a gene: 5. Germline CDR1 is LGHDT and CDR2 is YNNKEL (reference sequence). The CDR3 length is 13 residues. The chain's CDR3 is CATTQGGGNTIYF. DNA of the CDR3: TGTGCCACCACACAGGGGGGTGGAAACACCATATATTTT.

The table lists this clone with a few counts. The chain uses TRBV30 and TRBJ2-7; 10 nucleotides align to TRBD2. From germline, CDR1 is GTSNPN and CDR2 SVGIG (reference sequence). The V segment lost 5 bases and the J segment 0 bases; nucleotides outside the gene matches: 4. This CDR3 has 14 amino acids. CDR3 in amino acids: CAWGRLAGSYEQYF. CDR3 sequence (DNA): TGTGCCTGGGGAAGACTAGCGGGCTCCTACGAGCAGTACTTC.

The table lists this clone with a count of one. This sequence joins TRBV18 and TRBJ1-1; tentatively, D is TRBD1 (5 bases). CDR1 and CDR2 from the germline V gene are KGHSH and LQKENI. The V end was cut by 1 base, the J end by 1 base, with 13 bases between. The CDR3 consists of 16 residues. DNA of the CDR3: TGTGCCAGCTCACCACTGCCCGGGACTGGGAACACTGAAGCTTTCTTT. This sequence encodes CASSPLPGTGNTEAFF.

The chain links TRBV11-1 to TRBJ2-7; D gene ambiguous. The V end lost 1 base, the J end lost 7 bases, and 17 bases lay between the germline ends. Germline values: CDR1 SGHAT, CDR2 FQDESV (reference sequence). This CDR3 is built from 15 residues. Here the CDR3 reads CASSLDAAEALEQYF. For the CDR3, the DNA is TGTGCCAGCAGCTTAGACGCAGCAGAGGCCTTAGAGCAGTACTTC.

This chain joins TRBV5-6 and TRBJ2-3; 7 bases line up with TRBD2. The CDR3 contains 16 residues. The germline CDR1 and CDR2 sequences are SGHDT and YYEEEE. V dropped 0 bases and J dropped 2; count of bases not matched to a gene: 6. In DNA form, the CDR3 reads TGTGCCAGCAGCTTGGCAGCGGGACCTATCACAGATACGCAGTATTTT. It yields the protein CASSLAAGPITDTQYF.

The rearrangement uses TRBV4-1 and TRBJ2-2; TRBD1 matches at 12 bases. Germline CDR1 MGHRA, CDR2 YSYEKL. V trimming: 3 bases; J trimming: 2 bases; junction bases outside the gene matches: 1. This CDR3 region has 16 residues. CDR3 nucleotides: TGCGCCAGCAGCCAGGGGACAGGGGGCAACACCGGGGAGCTGTTTTTT. This encodes CASSQGTGGNTGELFF.

The chain couples TRBV2 to TRBJ2-5; 11 bases line up with TRBD2. This CDR3 is built from 14 residues. V lost 4 bases, J lost 5 bases, and 3 bases stayed unmatched. CDR1 and CDR2 from the germline V gene are SNHLY and FYNNEI. In DNA form, the CDR3 reads TGTGCCAGCAGTGTAGCGGGAGGGGGGGAGACCCAGTACTTC. It yields the protein CASSVAGGGETQYF.

The genes are TRBV28 and TRBJ2-7; TRBD1 is a possible D gene (6 bases). The CDR3 length is 13 residues. V dropped 7 bases and J dropped 8 bases, with 18 bases sitting between them. Germline assignment: CDR1 MDHEN and CDR2 SYDVKM. The CDR3 region has the DNA TGTGCCAGCACCACGGGCGGACAGATCAAGCAGTACTTC. Its translation is CASTTGGQIKQYF.